These 13 T cell receptor beta chains were all obtained from the same sample, sequenced in a study of blood T cell repertoires in COVID-19. The method was immunoSEQ multiplex PCR; TCRdb's version includes in-frame clones alone and lacks a portion of them. The top ten hold approximately 7.5% of the sample, which has 200,000 to 300,000 clones, roughly 76% seen once. The sequenced material came from peripheral blood. The receptors shown here come from a woman of 80 years or more with COVID-19, enrolled during active disease.

As DNA, the CDR3 is TGTGCCAGTAGTATAGGATCAGGGTCCAGAATCAGGAACACTGAAGCTTTCTTT. This sequence encodes CASSIGSGSRIRNTEAFF. This sequence joins TRBV19 and TRBJ1-1; weak D call: TRBD1 (5 bases). The CDR3 is 18 amino acids. Per germline, CDR1 LNHDA and CDR2 SQIVND (reference sequence). V was cut by 1 base and J by 1 base, with 19 bases left in between.

V is TRBV2 and J is TRBJ1-2, with D hard to call. Trimming pared 2 bases from V and 2 bases from J, leaving 9 bases between. CDR1 is SNHLY and CDR2 is FYNNEI in the germline V gene. The CDR3 loop spans 14 amino acids. In nucleotides, the CDR3 is TGTGCCAGCAGTGAATCAAGACTAAACTATGGCTACACCTTC. It translates to CASSESRLNYGYTF.

CDR3 sequence reads: CASAPSGYNEQFF. The DNA for the CDR3 is TGTGCCAGCGCCCCTAGCGGTTACAATGAGCAGTTCTTC. The V gene is TRBV2, the J gene TRBJ2-1; 7 nucleotides match TRBD2. The V gene's germline CDR1 is SNHLY and CDR2 FYNNEI. V was clipped by 8 bases and J by 4 bases; unmatched bases: 5. This CDR3 contains 13 residues.

This chain connects TRBV5-1 to TRBJ1-1; D is ambiguous. The V end was cut by 0 bases, the J end by 5 bases, with 11 bases between. This CDR3 has 14 residues. Looked up from germline, CDR1 is SGHRS and CDR2 is YFSETQ. CDR3 nucleotides: TGCGCCAGCAGCTTGGGGGCAGGAGGTACTGAAGCTTTCTTT. Its translation: CASSLGAGGTEAFF.

This chain uses TRBV7-2 with TRBJ1-5, with unresolved D. CDR3 size: 14 residues. Germline V gene lookup returns CDR1 SGHTA and CDR2 FQGNSA. The V and J ends lost 1 base and 8 bases respectively, with 12 bases between them. CDR3 coding DNA: TGTGCCAGCAGCTTAGGAACGGGGTTGAAGCCCCAGCATTTT. It specifies CASSLGTGLKPQHF.

The V gene is TRBV5-6, the J gene TRBJ2-7; D perhaps matches TRBD2 (8 bases). The CDR3 consists of 18 residues. Germline V CDR1 and CDR2: SGHDT, YYEEEE. The V end was cut by 2 bases, the J end by 0 bases, with 21 bases between. CDR3 loop: CASSFRPAGEGASYEQYF. In nucleotides, the CDR3 is TGTGCCAGCAGCTTCCGTCCAGCGGGAGAGGGGGCCTCCTACGAGCAGTACTTC.

V and J are TRBV19 and TRBJ2-7; 7 nucleotides agree with TRBD1. Germline CDR1 LNHDA, CDR2 SQIVND (reference sequence). The junction had 2 bases not matched to a gene; V was cut back by 7 bases and J by 5 bases. The CDR3 loop spans 11 amino acids. This chain's CDR3 is CASTDRDEQYF. The CDR3 coding sequence is TGTGCCAGTACTGACAGGGACGAGCAGTACTTC.

The V call is TRBV7-2, the J call TRBJ2-3; 8 bases align to TRBD2. Trimming cost V 3 bases and J 13 bases; bases outside gene matches: 6. The CDR3 covers 12 residues. CDR1 is SGHTA and CDR2 is FQGNSA in the germline V gene. CDR3 residues: CASSFSGVQKYF. The DNA of the CDR3 is TGTGCCAGCAGCTTTAGCGGGGTACAAAAGTATTTT.

The table lists this clone with a count of one. The genes are TRBV5-1 and TRBJ1-2; a weak D match, TRBD1 (5 bases). V lost 1 base and J lost 2, with 12 bases in between. CDR3 length equals 15 residues. Germline V gene lookup returns CDR1 SGHRS and CDR2 YFSETQ. CDR3 sequence: CASSLTGRANYGYTF. The CDR3 coding sequence is TGCGCCAGCAGCTTGACTGGCAGGGCAAACTATGGCTACACCTTC.

The chain links TRBV3-1 (or the pseudogene TRBV3-2) to TRBJ1-2; 7 bases map to TRBD1. Germline V gene data show CDR1 as LGHDT and CDR2 as YNNKEL (reference sequence). Germline trimming cut 1 base from V and 8 bases from J; bases unmatched to any gene: 10. There are 15 residues in the CDR3. CDR3 sequence (DNA): TGTGCCAGCAGCCAAGTAAGGGGGCTGACACGGGGCTACACCTTC. Its protein is CASSQVRGLTRGYTF.

V is TRBV7-6 and J is TRBJ1-1, with a tentative D call TRBD1 (5 bases). The CDR3 consists of 12 residues. V dropped 3 bases and J dropped 7 bases, with 9 bases sitting between them. Germline CDR1 SGHVS, CDR2 FNYEAQ. The CDR3 region is CASSLWGVEAFF. The CDR3 DNA reads as TGTGCCAGCAGCTTGTGGGGGGTTGAAGCTTTCTTT.

This chain uses TRBV28 with TRBJ1-2; tentative D call: TRBD1 (5 bases). Germline CDR1 MDHEN, CDR2 SYDVKM. The V end lost 7 bases, the J end lost 5 bases, and 14 bases lay between the germline ends. CDR3 length equals 13 residues. The DNA of the CDR3 is TGTGCCAGCAACACAGGCATGAGGTATGGCTACACCTTC. Protein sequence: CASNTGMRYGYTF.

This rearrangement joins TRBV5-4 to TRBJ1-2, with TRBD1 as a possible D gene (5 bases). V lost 0 bases and J lost 2, with 8 bases in between. The CDR3 extends over 14 amino acids. Germline V gene data show CDR1 as SGHNT and CDR2 as YYREEE (reference sequence). CDR3 amino acids: CASSLGRGNYGYTF. As DNA, the CDR3 is TGTGCCAGCAGCTTGGGTCGGGGGAACTATGGCTACACCTTC.